Listed below are T cell receptor beta chains from one sample, sequenced in a study of blood T cell repertoires in COVID-19. TCRdb's copy holds only in-frame clones and misses some; the assay was immunoSEQ multiplex PCR. The sample shows 300,000 to 400,000 clones, about 91% of them seen only once. Source material: peripheral blood. These receptors originate from a young man with COVID-19, enrolled during active disease. Each CDR3 is given with its conserved first and last residue. The D gene is left open where the match is weak. The size entry is marked missing in some rows and otherwise reads once, few, many or a size class.

size,J,V,D,CDR3,DNA
-,TRBJ2-1,TRBV5-4,TRBD2,CASSSRAGGFYNEQFF,TGTGCCAGCAGCTCGCGGGCGGGGGGTTTCTACAATGAGCAGTTCTTC
-,TRBJ2-7,TRBV5-1,TRBD2,CASSALAGDAISYEQYF,TGCGCCAGCAGCGCCCTAGCGGGAGATGCCATTTCCTACGAGCAGTACTTC
-,TRBJ2-7,TRBV28,TRBD2,CASSSSGSSYEQYF,TGTGCCAGCAGTTCTAGCGGAAGCTCCTACGAGCAGTACTTC
-,TRBJ1-2,TRBV10-3,-,CAITRFKLARPSGYTF,TGTGCCATCACCAGATTTAAATTAGCTAGGCCGAGCGGCTACACCTTC
-,TRBJ1-5,TRBV10-3,TRBD1,CAISGGTGNQPQHF,TGTGCCATCAGTGGAGGGACAGGGAATCAGCCCCAGCATTTT
-,TRBJ2-1,TRBV4-3,-,CASSQGVATGTNEQFF,TGCGCCAGCAGCCAAGGGGTCGCGACGGGAACGAATGAGCAGTTCTTC
-,TRBJ2-5,TRBV18,TRBD2,CASSPVSGGLQETQYF,TGTGCCAGCTCACCGGTTAGCGGGGGGTTGCAAGAGACCCAGTACTTC
-,TRBJ1-3,TRBV2,TRBD1,CASSDAGGISGNTIYF,TGTGCCAGCAGTGACGCAGGGGGGATCTCTGGAAACACCATATATTTT
-,TRBJ1-2,TRBV5-6,-,CASTAGDYGYTF,TGTGCCAGCACGGCCGGAGACTATGGCTACACCTTC
-,TRBJ2-7,TRBV19,-,CASSISYRTSSYEQYF,TGTGCCAGTAGTATCAGTTACAGGACGAGCTCCTACGAGCAGTACTTC
-,TRBJ2-1,TRBV11-1,-,CASSLDTGVSYNEQFF,TGTGCCAGCAGCTTAGATACAGGAGTATCATACAATGAGCAGTTCTTC
-,TRBJ2-7,TRBV7-2,TRBD2,CASSFRAGSLYEQYF,TGTGCCAGCAGCTTTCGAGCGGGGTCCCTCTACGAGCAGTACTTC
few,TRBJ1-5,TRBV20-1,-,CSARDPAGAHF,TGCAGTGCTAGAGATCCGGCAGGGGCCCATTTT
-,TRBJ2-7,TRBV4-1,TRBD2,CASSQAPGGNEQYF,TGCGCCAGCAGCCAAGCTCCGGGAGGAAACGAGCAGTACTTC
-,TRBJ2-3,TRBV29-1,-,CSVKGPRGTGDTQYF,TGCAGCGTCAAAGGGCCAAGGGGAACGGGAGATACGCAGTATTTT
-,TRBJ1-2,TRBV7-9,TRBD1,CASSSEDRFNYGYTF,TGTGCCAGCAGCTCAGAGGACAGGTTTAACTATGGCTACACCTTC
-,TRBJ2-3,TRBV10-1,TRBD2,CASRNGRDGTGTDTQYF,TGCGCCAGCAGGAATGGGAGGGATGGCACCGGCACAGATACGCAGTATTTT
-,TRBJ2-1,TRBV6-5,-,CASSTGQTNNEQFF,TGTGCCAGCAGTACGGGACAAACCAACAATGAGCAGTTCTTC
-,TRBJ1-2,TRBV28,-,CASRPPDFSGYGYTF,TGTGCCAGCCGACCACCGGACTTTAGCGGCTATGGCTACACCTTC
-,TRBJ1-1,TRBV4-2,TRBD1,CASSRQGDTEAFF,TGTGCCAGCAGCCGACAGGGGGACACTGAAGCTTTCTTT
-,TRBJ2-7,TRBV30,-,CAWKTERSYEQYF,TGTGCCTGGAAGACAGAGAGGTCCTACGAGCAGTACTTC
-,TRBJ2-5,TRBV28,-,CASSLGREFSVTQYF,TGTGCCAGCAGTTTAGGAAGGGAGTTTAGTGTGACCCAGTACTTC
-,TRBJ2-5,TRBV30,-,CACQTGPGQETQYF,TGTGCCTGCCAAACAGGCCCCGGGCAAGAGACCCAGTACTTC
-,TRBJ1-1,TRBV7-2,TRBD1,CASSSDRVSTEAFF,TGTGCCAGCAGCTCTGACAGGGTGAGCACTGAAGCTTTCTTT
-,TRBJ1-5,TRBV7-2,-,CASSLVSSGVQQPQHF,TGTGCCAGCAGCTTAGTGAGCTCAGGGGTACAACAGCCCCAGCATTTT
-,TRBJ1-6,TRBV9,-,CASSVWPSGGPLHF,TGTGCCAGCAGCGTATGGCCATCGGGGGGTCCCCTCCACTTT
once,TRBJ2-1,TRBV11-3,-,CASSLTVFNEQFF,TGTGCCAGCAGCTTAACAGTGTTCAATGAGCAGTTCTTC
-,TRBJ2-3,TRBV7-2,TRBD2,CASSLTSGGASFKDTQYF,TGTGCCAGCAGCCTTACTAGCGGGGGGGCCTCATTCAAAGATACGCAGTATTTT
-,TRBJ1-5,TRBV18,-,CASSPMDSQNQPQHF,TGTGCCAGCTCACCAATGGACAGCCAGAATCAGCCCCAGCATTTT
-,TRBJ1-1,TRBV9,-,CASSPTDILNTEAFF,TGTGCCAGCAGCCCTACCGACATACTGAACACTGAAGCTTTCTTT
-,TRBJ2-3,TRBV30,TRBD2,CAWSGWGRATDTQYF,TGTGCCTGGAGTGGATGGGGGAGGGCCACAGATACGCAGTATTTT
-,TRBJ1-2,TRBV16,-,CASSQSTAGAGYTF,TGTGCCAGCAGCCAATCCACGGCAGGGGCTGGCTACACCTTC
-,TRBJ1-1,TRBV12-3/TRBV12-4,-,CASSSPRGSEAFF,TGTGCCAGCAGCTCCCCTCGGGGGTCTGAAGCTTTCTTT
-,TRBJ1-1,TRBV7-3,TRBD1,CASSLTRTGGEAFF,TGTGCCAGCAGCTTAACGCGGACAGGGGGCGAAGCTTTCTTT
-,TRBJ1-4,TRBV10-3,-,CAVQAFTNEKLFF,TGTGCCGTACAGGCCTTTACTAATGAAAAACTGTTTTTT
few,TRBJ1-1,TRBV5-6,TRBD1,CASSYDRVSEAFF,TGTGCCAGCAGCTATGACAGGGTTAGTGAAGCTTTCTTT
-,TRBJ2-7,TRBV27,-,CASSPGLNYEQYF,TGTGCCAGCAGTCCGGGACTGAACTACGAGCAGTACTTC
once,TRBJ2-1,TRBV5-4,-,CASSRGSRGKTSYNEQFF,TGTGCCAGCAGCCGCGGGTCGCGCGGGAAAACCTCCTACAATGAGCAGTTCTTC
many,TRBJ1-2,TRBV4-3,TRBD1,CASSQDWSPDRDYGYTF,TGCGCCAGCAGCCAAGATTGGTCCCCGGACAGGGACTATGGCTACACCTTC
-,TRBJ1-1,TRBV10-3,TRBD1,CAIGKSRGLGTEAFF,TGTGCCATCGGAAAAAGCAGGGGGCTTGGGACTGAAGCTTTCTTT
-,TRBJ2-7,TRBV11-1,TRBD2,CASRPPGGSSYEQYF,TGTGCCAGCCGACCCCCCGGGGGGAGCTCCTACGAGCAGTACTTC
-,TRBJ2-4,TRBV18,-,CASSPPAGSYIQYF,TGTGCCAGCTCACCACCGGCAGGGTCTTACATTCAGTACTTC
-,TRBJ1-5,TRBV5-8,-,CASSLGIGRYSNQPQHF,TGTGCCAGCAGCTTGGGTATAGGGAGGTATAGCAATCAGCCCCAGCATTTT
-,TRBJ2-7,TRBV30,TRBD1,CAWCTPGQTYEQYF,TGTGCCTGGTGCACACCGGGACAGACCTACGAGCAGTACTTC
once,TRBJ1-2,TRBV10-3,-,CAIRVTESYGYTF,TGTGCCATCAGGGTGACAGAGAGCTATGGCTACACCTTC
-,TRBJ1-2,TRBV13,TRBD1,CASSPGTGANYGYTF,TGTGCCAGCAGCCCCGGGACAGGGGCTAACTATGGCTACACCTTC
once,TRBJ2-2,TRBV27,-,CASSPPRRGTGELFF,TGTGCCAGCAGTCCTCCCCGGCGGGGCACCGGGGAGCTGTTTTTT
few,TRBJ1-5,TRBV4-1,TRBD1,CASSQQLTGGHQPQHF,TGCGCCAGCAGCCAGCAACTTACAGGGGGCCATCAGCCCCAGCATTTT